A selection of T cell receptor beta chains follows, all from one sample in a study of blood T cell repertoires in COVID-19. Using immunoSEQ multiplex PCR, the repertoire was profiled, and TCRdb retains in-frame clones only, with some absent. The data hold 250,000 or so clones, with about nine tenths observed a single time. Source material: peripheral blood. These TCRs come from a man aged 55 to 70 with acute or convalescent COVID-19. Each CDR3 is given with its conserved first and last residue. Each record gives: J gene, D gene, CDR3 length, clone size, V gene, CDR3 DNA, CDR3 protein. A D gene is named only where the DNA matches it firmly. A row's size may be missing; if present it is once, few, many or a size class.

>TRBJ2-2|.|17|.|TRBV6-1
TGTGCCAGCAGTGGAAGGGACGGGACGCGGGGCACCGGGGAGCTGTTTTTT
CASSGRDGTRGTGELFF
>TRBJ2-3|TRBD2|16|.|TRBV3-1/TRBV3-2
TGTGCCAGCAGCCAGGGGCGGCTAGCGGAGTCAGATACGCAGTATTTT
CASSQGRLAESDTQYF
>TRBJ2-2|TRBD1|17|.|TRBV12-5
TGTGCTAGTGGCTTTGGGGCAGGGGGAACGAACACCGGGGAGCTGTTTTTT
CASGFGAGGTNTGELFF
>TRBJ1-3|.|15|.|TRBV28
TGTGCCAGCAGTGCCTCCGGGTACGGTGGAAACACCATATATTTT
CASSASGYGGNTIYF
>TRBJ2-2|.|16|.|TRBV24-1
TGTGCCACCAGTGATACAGGACGAGCGAACACCGGGGAGCTGTTTTTT
CATSDTGRANTGELFF
>TRBJ2-3|.|16|.|TRBV4-2
TGTGCCAGCAGCCAAGAGATAGGAGGGCCTCGGGATACGCAGTATTTT
CASSQEIGGPRDTQYF
>TRBJ2-7|TRBD2|15|.|TRBV11-3
TGTGCCAGCAGCTTAACTAGCGGGAGATCCTACGAGCAGTACTTC
CASSLTSGRSYEQYF
>TRBJ2-2|TRBD2|16|once|TRBV29-1
TGCAGCGATGTCGGACTAGCGGGAGAAAACACCGGGGAGCTGTTTTTT
CSDVGLAGENTGELFF
>TRBJ2-7|TRBD1|15|few|TRBV6-4
TGTGCCAGCAGTGGAAGGGACAGGGTATCCTACGAGCAGTACTTC
CASSGRDRVSYEQYF
>TRBJ1-5|TRBD1|14|.|TRBV5-6
TGTGCCAGCGAGGGTGGACAGGGCAATCAGCCCCAGCATTTT
CASEGGQGNQPQHF
>TRBJ2-5|TRBD1|15|once|TRBV7-8
TGTGCCAGCAGTCAAACAGGGGGCAGATTCGAGACCCAGTACTTC
CASSQTGGRFETQYF
>TRBJ2-7|.|12|.|TRBV28
TGTGCCAGCACCGGTCGGTTCTACGAGCAGTACTTC
CASTGRFYEQYF
>TRBJ2-7|TRBD2|18|.|TRBV25-1
TGTGCCAGCAGTACACAATCTGGACTAGCGGGCTTCTCCTACGAGCAGTACTTC
CASSTQSGLAGFSYEQYF
>TRBJ1-5|TRBD1|16|.|TRBV7-8
TGTGCCAGCAGCTTACAATGGACAGGCCACAATCAGCCCCAGCATTTT
CASSLQWTGHNQPQHF
>TRBJ2-3|TRBD2|21|.|TRBV3-1/TRBV3-2
TGTGCCAGCAGCCAAGGGGACCGGACTGTACCGGGACTAGTTCCCGCAGATACGCAGTATTTT
CASSQGDRTVPGLVPADTQYF
>TRBJ2-1|TRBD2|19|.|TRBV29-1
TGCAGCGTTGAAGTTCGCGGGGGGGCCCTATTAAGCTCCTACAATGAGCAGTTCTTC
CSVEVRGGALLSSYNEQFF
>TRBJ1-4|.|17|.|TRBV4-1
TGCGCCAGCAGCCAAGATGACAGATTAACAACTAATGAAAAACTGTTTTTT
CASSQDDRLTTNEKLFF
>TRBJ2-3|.|14|.|TRBV24-1
TGTGCCACCAGGCCGGGACATAGCACAGATACGCAGTATTTT
CATRPGHSTDTQYF
>TRBJ1-2|.|15|.|TRBV28
TGTGCCAGCAGTTCCTTTGGGTCAGGGTTAAATGGCTACACCTTC
CASSSFGSGLNGYTF
>TRBJ2-3|TRBD1|14|once|TRBV5-1
TGCGCCAGCAGCCCCGGGACAGCCACAGATACGCAGTATTTT
CASSPGTATDTQYF
>TRBJ1-5|.|13|.|TRBV7-2
TGTGCCAGCAGCACCTCAGCGTCTCAGCCCCAGCATTTT
CASSTSASQPQHF
>TRBJ2-1|.|15|.|TRBV7-6
TGTGCCAGCAGCTTAAGCGGAAGCTCCTACAATGAGCAGTTCTTC
CASSLSGSSYNEQFF
>TRBJ1-3|.|14|once|TRBV15
TGTGCCACCAGCAGAGATCCCGGGGGAAACACCATATATTTT
CATSRDPGGNTIYF
>TRBJ1-1|TRBD1|14|.|TRBV18
TGTGCCAGCTCAACGAAACAGGGGGGGACTGAAGCTTTCTTT
CASSTKQGGTEAFF
>TRBJ2-7|.|14|.|TRBV5-6
TGTGCCAGCAGCTTGCGTCCAGGGAGGCGCGAGCAGTACTTC
CASSLRPGRREQYF
>TRBJ2-1|TRBD2|15|.|TRBV6-1
TGTGCCAGCAGTGTAGCGGGAGGGCCCTTGAATGAGCAGTTCTTC
CASSVAGGPLNEQFF
>TRBJ2-3|.|11|.|TRBV28
TGTGCCAGCACCGGGGGAGATACGCAGTATTTT
CASTGGDTQYF
>TRBJ2-1|.|16|once|TRBV7-8
TGTGCCAGCAGCTTAGTAGGCGGGCTAACCTCCAATGAGCAGTTCTTC
CASSLVGGLTSNEQFF
>TRBJ1-2|TRBD1|15|.|TRBV5-1
TGCGCCAGCAGCTTTCCGGGACAGGGTAACTATGGCTACACCTTC
CASSFPGQGNYGYTF
>TRBJ2-3|TRBD2|14|.|TRBV28
TGTGCCAGCATAGGACTAGCGAGGACAGATACGCAGTATTTT
CASIGLARTDTQYF
>TRBJ1-1|.|12|once|TRBV29-1
TGCAGCGTTGTGTCGGGGAACACTGAAGCTTTCTTT
CSVVSGNTEAFF
>TRBJ2-4|TRBD2|19|.|TRBV11-3
TGTGCCAGCAGCTTAGAGCTGGGCGGGAGGGTCGGAGACAAAAACATTCAGTACTTC
CASSLELGGRVGDKNIQYF
>TRBJ2-3|TRBD2|16|.|TRBV28
TGTGCCAGCAGTTTCGCGAGCGGGAGCTCGACAGATACGCAGTATTTT
CASSFASGSSTDTQYF
>TRBJ2-1|.|20|.|TRBV7-2
TGTGCCAGCAGCTTAGCAGGAAGTGATGTTGCGGGACTCTTAGGGAATGAGCAGTTCTTC
CASSLAGSDVAGLLGNEQFF
>TRBJ1-3|TRBD1|16|few|TRBV2
TGTGCCAGCCGCAACCTCAGGGGGAGCTCTGGAAACACCATATATTTT
CASRNLRGSSGNTIYF
>TRBJ2-7|.|13|.|TRBV27
TGTGCCAGCAGTTTAAGGACTTACTACGAGCAGTACTTC
CASSLRTYYEQYF
>TRBJ2-2|.|14|.|TRBV2
TGTGCCAGCATCCTCTACGGGGACACCGGGGAGCTGTTTTTT
CASILYGDTGELFF
>TRBJ2-1|.|14|.|TRBV5-1
TGCGCCAGCAGCTTGGGTCGAGCACTCAATGAGCAGTTCTTC
CASSLGRALNEQFF
>TRBJ1-5|TRBD1|15|.|TRBV28
TGTGCCAGCAGTACCGGGACAGGTCAAAATCAGCCCCAGCATTTT
CASSTGTGQNQPQHF
>TRBJ2-4|.|14|.|TRBV28
TGTGCCAGCAGAGGGACTCCCGCCAAAAACATTCAGTACTTC
CASRGTPAKNIQYF
>TRBJ1-2|TRBD1|14|.|TRBV2
TGTGCCAGCAACCGGGGACAGGGGGCTGTTGGCTACACCTTC
CASNRGQGAVGYTF
>TRBJ2-2|.|16|.|TRBV3-1/TRBV3-2
TGTGCCAGCAGCCGAATGTCCGGGACATTAGCCGGGGAGCTGTTTTTT
CASSRMSGTLAGELFF
>TRBJ2-5|TRBD2|15|.|TRBV11-3
TGTGCCAGCAGCTCGAGGTGGGAGGGTCCCGAGACCCAGTACTTC
CASSSRWEGPETQYF
>TRBJ1-1|.|13|.|TRBV19
TGTGCCAGTACCGAGGGAGGAGGGCGGGGAGCTTTCTTT
CASTEGGGRGAFF
>TRBJ2-2|.|14|.|TRBV18
TGTGCCAGCTCACCGCAGAAGGGGTCCGGGGAGCTGTTTTTT
CASSPQKGSGELFF
>TRBJ1-1|.|15|.|TRBV7-8
TGTGCCAGCAGCTCTAGGGACATTAGATGGACTGAAGCTTTCTTT
CASSSRDIRWTEAFF
>TRBJ2-1|.|12|.|TRBV4-2
TGTGCCAGCAGCCGCGGATACAATGAGCAGTTCTTC
CASSRGYNEQFF
>TRBJ2-5|TRBD2|14|.|TRBV6-6
TGTGCCAGCGGGTCTAGCGGGAGAAGCGAGACCCAGTACTTC
CASGSSGRSETQYF
>TRBJ1-2|.|15|.|TRBV6-1
TGTGCCAGCAGTGACCTTTGGGAGTCGGGGTTTGGCTACACCTTC
CASSDLWESGFGYTF
>TRBJ1-6|TRBD1|15|.|TRBV27
TGTGCCAGCAGGCGGGGACAGGGGGGATATTCACCCCTCCACTTT
CASRRGQGGYSPLHF
>TRBJ2-2|TRBD2|14|.|TRBV5-1
TGCGCCAGCAGCTTCTGGGAGGGCACCGGGGAGCTGTTTTTT
CASSFWEGTGELFF
>TRBJ2-5|TRBD2|12|.|TRBV28
TGTGCCAGCAGGTCTGCGGGGGGGGCCCAGTACTTC
CASRSAGGAQYF